This T cell receptor (beta chain) was sequenced for a study of T cells in Graves' hyperthyroidism and ophthalmopathy. Overall study findings and caveats: Model output signaled ophthalmopathy a median 6.5 months ahead of onset. Patients with ophthalmopathy were separated from those with stable hyperthyroidism by a 13 V-J model.

Germline V CDR1 and CDR2: KGHDR, SFDVKD. The CDR3 sequence is 13 residues long. Trimming removed 7 bases at V and 6 bases at J, with 11 bases between. A few counts support this clonotype. The antigen is unknown. What was amplified from RNA transcripts were TCR beta CDR3 regions. During a first-round RT-PCR of the TCR CDR3, the HTBI primer set was used. MiXCR, applied by TCRdb to the multiplex PCR reads, yields one record per CDR3 protein. This sample yields hundreds of thousands of distinct CDR3 sequences, of which around 13% are seen a single time; approximately 5.7% belongs to the top ten. This chain uses TRBV24-1 with TRBJ2-2; D unresolved. The sequence derives from a woman aged 30 to 39 with Graves' hyperthyroidism that later progressed to Graves' ophthalmopathy. Material for sequencing was blood. The CDR3 spells CATRPSVAGELFF. The DNA of the CDR3 is TGTGCCACCAGGCCCTCTGTTGCCGGGGAGCTGTTTTTT.